Each of the 14 T cell receptor beta chains below was sequenced from the same sample in a study of blood T cell repertoires in COVID-19. This table comes from immunoSEQ multiplex PCR, and its TCRdb copy is limited to in-frame clones, with some not included. The sample yields 250,000 to 300,000 clones, roughly nine tenths seen once. Sequences were obtained from peripheral blood. These receptors all stem from a woman aged 25 to 39 with COVID-19, enrolled during active disease.

The J gene is TRBJ2-5, the V gene TRBV6-2 or TRBV6-3; possibly TRBD2 for D (7 bases). The CDR3 has 15 amino acids. The germline V and J ends were trimmed by 2 bases and 7 bases, with 17 bases remaining between them. Germline V gene lookup returns CDR1 MNHEY and CDR2 SVGEGT. This CDR3 is CASSYGGGFHGTQYF. Here the CDR3 DNA reads TGTGCCAGCAGTTACGGCGGGGGCTTTCATGGGACCCAGTACTTC.

This clone was seen more than once but under ten times. The genes are TRBV7-2 and TRBJ1-3; D gene uncertain. This CDR3 spans 13 amino acids. Trimming removed 3 bases at V and 3 bases at J, with 6 bases between. Germline V gene lookup returns CDR1 SGHTA and CDR2 FQGNSA. CDR3 region: CASSFGVGNTIYF. The CDR3 DNA sequence: TGTGCCAGCAGCTTCGGGGTTGGAAACACCATATATTTT.

A single count supports this clone. CDR3 bases: TGTGCCAGCAGTGAAGCAACTAGCGGGGGGGCAGAGGAGCAGTACTTC. Its protein is CASSEATSGGAEEQYF. The rearrangement links TRBV2 to TRBJ2-7, with TRBD2 matching 13 bases. CDR1 and CDR2 (germline): SNHLY, FYNNEI. J gave up 7 bases and V 0 bases, and 6 bases lay outside the gene matches. CDR3 length equals 16 residues.

V is TRBV18 and J is TRBJ2-3; D might be TRBD1 (6 bases). The CDR3 extends over 16 amino acids. V gave up 2 bases and J gave up 2 bases, with 14 bases separating them. Germline V gene sequence: CDR1 KGHSH, CDR2 LQKENI. The DNA of the CDR3 is TGTGCCAGCTCACCAGAGGGGGTCAGGTTCACAGATACGCAGTATTTT. It yields the protein CASSPEGVRFTDTQYF. Looking up the rest from reference TRBV18 and TRBJ2-3 gives the full variable domain: NAGVMQNPRHLVRRRGQEARLRCSPMKGHSHVYWYRQLPEEGLKFMVYLQKENIIDESGMPKERFSAEFPKEGPSILRIQQVVRGDSAAYFCASSPEGVRFTDTQYFGPGTRLTVL.

Of note for this clone: One end of the junction varies from germline; a read error may be responsible. The rearrangement joins TRBV11-2 to TRBJ2-1, with D maybe TRBD1 (5 bases). Germline V lookup: CDR1 SGHAT, CDR2 FQNNGV. CDR3 size: 11 residues. This CDR3 reads CASRLGARQFF. The CDR3 DNA reads as TGTGCCAGCAGATTAGGGGCCAGGCAGTTCTTC.

This chain uses TRBV24-1 with TRBJ2-3, with D uncertain. The length of the CDR3 is 15 residues. CDR1 is KGHDR and CDR2 is SFDVKD in the germline V gene. Trimming pared 2 bases from V and 1 base from J, leaving 9 bases between. For the CDR3, the DNA is TGTGCCACCAGTGATTACTCCCAGGGCACAGATACGCAGTATTTT. It specifies CATSDYSQGTDTQYF.

J is TRBJ1-6 and V is TRBV7-9; D possibly corresponds to TRBD1 (6 bases). CDR3 length equals 16 residues. CDR1 and CDR2 (germline): SEHNR, FQNEAQ (reference sequence). Trimming shortened V by 2 bases and J by 8 bases, and 16 bases separated the two germline ends. As DNA, the CDR3 is TGTGCCAGCAGCTTATTGCGGGGGCCCACTGATTCACCCCTCCACTTT. Translating it yields CASSLLRGPTDSPLHF.

The gene calls are TRBV7-9 and TRBJ2-2; a possible D gene is TRBD1 (5 bases). The V gene's germline CDR1 is SEHNR and CDR2 FQNEAQ (reference sequence). The CDR3 sequence is 15 residues long. Trimming took off 3 bases at V and 3 bases at J, with 11 bases between the two ends. Here the CDR3 reads CASSFVAGYTGELFF. In DNA, the CDR3 is TGTGCCAGCAGCTTTGTCGCAGGGTACACCGGGGAGCTGTTTTTT.

The J gene is TRBJ2-7, the V gene TRBV5-1, with D perhaps TRBD2 (6 bases). V lost 4 bases to trimming and J lost 0 bases, with 14 bases between them. Germline CDR1 SGHRS, CDR2 YFSETQ. The CDR3 covers 15 residues. The CDR3 DNA sequence: TGCGCCAGCAGCAGGGAGGCTAGCAACTCCTACGAGCAGTACTTC. Amino acid sequence: CASSREASNSYEQYF.

This clone was observed a single time. The V call is TRBV14, the J call TRBJ1-3, with D uncertain. Per the germline V gene, CDR1 is SGHDN and CDR2 is FVKESK. V shed 4 bases and J shed 0 bases, with 10 bases lying between them. CDR3 length equals 15 residues. CDR3 amino acids: CASSLFAGSGNTIYF. DNA for the CDR3: TGTGCCAGCAGCCTCTTCGCCGGCTCTGGAAACACCATATATTTT.

The rearrangement links TRBV29-1 to TRBJ2-7; 7 bases are a match to TRBD1. The CDR3 is made up of 15 amino acids. Germline values: CDR1 SQVTM, CDR2 ANQGSEA. V lost 4 bases and J lost 2; bases outside the gene matches: 11. The DNA of the CDR3 is TGCAGCGTTGGGCAGGGGGTGGGTAAAGCCTACGAGCAGTACTTC. It translates to CSVGQGVGKAYEQYF.

The rearrangement links TRBV5-1 to TRBJ2-3, with 13 nucleotides matching TRBD2. CDR3 length: 16 amino acids. From germline, CDR1 is SGHRS and CDR2 YFSETQ. Germline trimming cut 4 bases from V and 3 bases from J; bases unmatched to any gene: 5. CDR3: CASSLPLAGGTDTQYF. DNA of the CDR3: TGCGCCAGCAGCCTCCCACTAGCGGGGGGGACAGATACGCAGTATTTT.

CDR3 region: CASGLAVETQYF. CDR3 nucleotides: TGTGCCAGCGGACTAGCGGTGGAGACCCAGTACTTC. J is TRBJ2-5 and V is TRBV12-3 or TRBV12-4; 10 nucleotides align to TRBD2. Trimming took 8 bases from V and 5 from J; bases not matched to a gene: 2. The CDR3 has 12 residues.

V is TRBV6-4 and J is TRBJ1-4; D perhaps matches TRBD1 (6 bases). CDR1 is MRHNA and CDR2 is SNTAGT in the germline V gene. CDR3 size: 14 residues. Trimming took 7 bases from V and 6 from J, leaving 15 bases between them. The CDR3 DNA sequence: TGTGCCAGCATATGGACAGAAGCCTATGAAAAACTGTTTTTT. This translates into CASIWTEAYEKLFF.